These 27 T cell receptor beta chains were all obtained from the same sample, sequenced in a study of T cells in Graves' hyperthyroidism and ophthalmopathy. It was RNA transcripts that yielded the amplified TCR beta CDR3 regions. HTBI primers were the set used in a first-round RT-PCR of the TCR CDR3. One entry per CDR3 protein results from TCRdb running MiXCR on the multiplex PCR reads. The sample lists some 270,000 distinct CDR3 sequences, approximately 25% occurring once. The sample comprised blood. These receptors came from a woman aged 35 to 49 with Graves' ophthalmopathy.

This clonotype was recorded many times. V usage is TRBV28 and J usage is TRBJ1-2; D gene unclear. V lost 3 bases and J 0 bases, leaving 11 bases between the germline ends. CDR3 size: 15 residues. Germline loops: CDR1 MDHEN, CDR2 SYDVKM. The CDR3 spells CASSFRSTSNYGYTF. The CDR3 DNA follows: TGTGCCAGCAGTTTTCGTTCGACCTCTAACTATGGCTACACCTTC.

This clonotype has at least ten counts. J is TRBJ2-7 and V is TRBV6-1, with a weak D call TRBD1 (6 bases). V was shortened by 4 bases and J by 3 bases, with 16 bases between the two germline ends. The CDR3 spans 15 residues. The V gene's germline CDR1 is MNHNS and CDR2 SASEGT. CDR3 DNA: TGTGCCAGCAGTGCCTCAAGGGGGTACGGCTACGAGCAGTACTTC. Translation gives CASSASRGYGYEQYF.

This clonotype was recorded at least ten times. The rearrangement joins TRBV7-3 to TRBJ2-2, with TRBD2 identical over 9 bases. The CDR3 spans 16 residues. The germline gives CDR1 SGHTA, CDR2 FQGTGA. The V gene end was trimmed by 5 bases and the J gene end by 0 bases; junction bases not matched to a gene: 4. This chain's CDR3 is CASSPVAGANTGELFF. The CDR3 coding sequence is TGTGCCAGCAGCCCGGTAGCGGGAGCGAACACCGGGGAGCTGTTTTTT.

This clonotype was seen repeatedly, ten times or more. The CDR3 sequence: CASSLFGNSNQPQHF. The CDR3 DNA is TGTGCCAGCAGCTTGTTTGGAAATAGCAATCAGCCCCAGCATTTT. The chain links TRBV5-6 to TRBJ1-5; D ambiguous. Trimming left V 1 base short and J 0 bases short, with 8 bases between. The CDR3 length is 15 residues. CDR1 is SGHDT, CDR2 YYEEEE, per germline. Variable domain in full (rest from reference TRBV5-6 and TRBJ1-5): DAGVTQSPTHLIKTRGQQVTLRCSPKSGHDTVSWYQQALGQGPQFIFQYYEEEERQRGNFPDRFSGHQFPNYSSELNVNALLLGDSALYLCASSLFGNSNQPQHFGDGTRLSIL.

This clonotype was counted at least ten times. The chain is built from TRBV29-1 and TRBJ1-1, with D hard to call. V was shortened by 2 bases and J by 5 bases, with 3 bases between the two germline ends. From germline, CDR1 is SQVTM and CDR2 ANQGSEA. This CDR3 has 10 amino acids. In DNA form, the CDR3 reads TGCAGCGTTGAACAGACTGAAGCTTTCTTT. Protein: CSVEQTEAFF.

This clonotype came up many times. The chain employs TRBV3-1 and TRBJ2-7; a possible D gene is TRBD2 (6 bases). Trimming shortened V by 3 bases and J by 6 bases, and 6 bases separated the two germline ends. The CDR3 has 11 amino acids. In germline, CDR1 is LGHDT, CDR2 YNNKEL (reference sequence). This CDR3 reads CASSQGGEQYF. For the CDR3, the DNA is TGTGCCAGCAGCCAGGGGGGCGAGCAGTACTTC.

This clonotype occurred many times. V is TRBV28 and J is TRBJ2-5; the D is unclear. CDR3 length: 13 amino acids. Per germline, CDR1 MDHEN and CDR2 SYDVKM. V gave up 3 bases and J gave up 6 bases, with 11 bases separating them. The CDR3 DNA reads TGTGCCAGCAGTTTCGGTAATGGAAAGACCCAGTACTTC. It yields the protein CASSFGNGKTQYF.

This clonotype showed up many times. This chain uses TRBV2 with TRBJ2-5; possible D gene TRBD1, 5 bases. The CDR3 has 13 residues. V was clipped by 5 bases and J by 5 bases, with 12 bases between them. Germline V gives CDR1 SNHLY, CDR2 FYNNEI. CDR3: CASSQVPGETQYF. In DNA, the CDR3 is TGTGCCAGCAGTCAAGTACCAGGGGAGACCCAGTACTTC.

This clonotype was picked up many times. The DNA for the CDR3 is TGCGCCAGCTTCGGGCAGCGCACCGGGGAGCTGTTTTTT. It is translated as CASFGQRTGELFF. The V and J genes are TRBV5-1 and TRBJ2-2; D unclear. Looked up from germline, CDR1 is SGHRS and CDR2 is YFSETQ. The CDR3 runs to 13 residues. Between the trimmed V and J ends, which lost 7 bases and 4 bases, there was a span of 11 bases.

Ten or more counts support this clonotype. The J gene is TRBJ1-5, the V gene TRBV28; unclear D gene. Germline values: CDR1 MDHEN, CDR2 SYDVKM. With 8 bases removed from V and 6 bases from J, the gap between germline ends came to 14 bases. The CDR3 consists of 13 residues. The CDR3 loop is CASHPRGRQPQHF. The CDR3 DNA is TGTGCCAGCCACCCCCGTGGACGTCAGCCCCAGCATTTT.

This clonotype was detected ten times or more. V gene TRBV12-3 or TRBV12-4 combines with J gene TRBJ2-7; perhaps TRBD2 as D (5 bases). The CDR3 consists of 11 residues. Trimming stripped 6 bases from V and 6 bases from J, with 9 bases between. The CDR3, as DNA: TGTGCCAGCAGCTCGCGGGCCGAGCAGTACTTC. Translated: CASSSRAEQYF.

In its sample, this clonotype was seen many times. The chain recombines TRBV2 with TRBJ2-7; D not certain. With 6 bases removed from V and 1 base from J, the gap between germline ends came to 7 bases. Germline CDR1 is SNHLY and CDR2 is FYNNEI. The CDR3 has 12 amino acids. CDR3 nucleotide sequence: TGTGCCAGCAGGTCCCATTCCTACGAGCAGTACTTC. Its protein product is CASRSHSYEQYF.

There are many counts of this clonotype. This chain connects TRBV5-1 to TRBJ2-5; D remains unclear. The germline V gene encodes CDR1 SGHRS and CDR2 YFSETQ. The CDR3 sequence is 14 residues long. With 4 bases removed from V and 2 bases from J, the gap between germline ends came to 12 bases. DNA for the CDR3: TGCGCCAGCAGCCCACGACCCTCACAAGAGACCCAGTACTTC. It is translated as CASSPRPSQETQYF.

This chain connects TRBV15 to TRBJ2-7; no reliable D call. CDR3 length: 16 residues. Germline V CDR1 and CDR2: LNHNV, YYDKDF (reference sequence). Trimming removed 3 bases from V and 1 base from J, with 16 bases in between. CDR3 protein: CATSSISGVRSYEQYF. The CDR3 DNA reads TGTGCCACCAGCAGCATCTCAGGCGTTAGGTCCTACGAGCAGTACTTC.

Many counts were recorded for this clonotype. The chain combines TRBV6-5 with TRBJ2-7, with 8 nucleotides matching TRBD1. Germline V gives CDR1 MNHEY, CDR2 SVGAGI. The V gene end was trimmed by 2 bases and the J gene end by 2 bases; junction bases not matched to a gene: 2. The length of the CDR3 is 14 residues. The CDR3 here is CASSYGQGTYEQYF. The CDR3, as DNA: TGTGCCAGCAGTTACGGACAGGGCACCTACGAGCAGTACTTC.

The rearrangement links TRBV19 to TRBJ2-1; D is uncertain. Deletions cut 3 bases from V and 3 bases from J, with 6 bases between. The CDR3 extends over 13 amino acids. In germline, CDR1 is LNHDA, CDR2 SQIVND (reference sequence). The CDR3 loop is CASSIHVYNEQFF. The CDR3 region has the DNA TGTGCCAGTAGTATTCACGTCTACAATGAGCAGTTCTTC.

V and J are TRBV12-3 or TRBV12-4 and TRBJ2-2, with 7 positions matching TRBD1. The V and J ends lost 7 bases and 0 bases, in that order; junction bases with no gene match: 11. The CDR3 is 17 amino acids. CDR3 nucleotides: TGTGCCAGCAATAGACAGGGCCTTATATCGAACACCGGGGAGCTGTTTTTT. Translated: CASNRQGLISNTGELFF.

The chain is built from TRBV6-2 or TRBV6-3 and TRBJ2-2; 9 nucleotides line up with TRBD1. J was trimmed by 0 bases and V by 0 bases; bases with no gene match: 2. Germline lookup yields CDR1 MNHEY and CDR2 SVGEGT. This CDR3 region has 17 residues. In DNA, the CDR3 is TGTGCCAGCAGTTACTCGAGGGACAGGGCGAACACCGGGGAGCTGTTTTTT. Its translation: CASSYSRDRANTGELFF.

This clonotype was seen repeatedly, ten times or more. The V and J genes are TRBV12-3 or TRBV12-4 and TRBJ1-3; D unclear. Deletions cut 3 bases from V and 0 bases from J, with 15 bases between. The CDR3 runs to 17 residues. The CDR3 region is CASSFTTGPSSGNTIYF. The CDR3 DNA reads TGTGCCAGCAGTTTTACAACGGGTCCTAGCTCTGGAAACACCATATATTTT.

Many counts were recorded for this clonotype. The chain combines TRBV28 with TRBJ1-2, with TRBD1 matching 12 bases. The CDR3 contains 17 residues. The germline gives CDR1 MDHEN, CDR2 SYDVKM. V was pared by 5 bases and J by 8 bases, with 15 bases of the junction left unmatched. Here the CDR3 DNA reads TGTGCCAGCAGTCCTTATATCCGGGGACAGGGGGCGATAGGCTACACCTTC. This sequence encodes CASSPYIRGQGAIGYTF.

There are many counts of this clonotype. This chain joins TRBV5-1 and TRBJ2-7, with 8 positions matching TRBD1. Per germline, CDR1 SGHRS and CDR2 YFSETQ. This CDR3 comprises 13 residues. V shed 3 bases, J shed 4 bases, and the junction held 3 bases outside the gene matches. The CDR3 reads CASSSQGEYEQYF. In DNA, the CDR3 is TGCGCCAGCAGCTCACAGGGGGAGTACGAGCAGTACTTC.

This rearrangement joins TRBV28 to TRBJ2-7; D remains ambiguous. In germline, CDR1 is MDHEN, CDR2 SYDVKM. Trimming pared 3 bases from V and 2 bases from J, leaving 8 bases between. The CDR3 contains 13 residues. The chain's CDR3 is CASSFNGPYEQYF. The CDR3 nucleotides are TGTGCCAGCAGTTTCAACGGTCCCTACGAGCAGTACTTC.

At least ten counts were recorded for this clonotype. Here the CDR3 reads CASSLGGRKNTGELFF. CDR3 nucleotide sequence: TGTGCCAGCAGCTTAGGCGGGAGGAAGAACACCGGGGAGCTGTTTTTT. This chain links TRBV7-3 with TRBJ2-2; 8 bases are a match to TRBD2. The CDR3 has 16 amino acids. The trim removed 2 bases at V and 1 base at J, leaving 3 bases unmatched. Germline assignment: CDR1 SGHTA and CDR2 FQGTGA. The full variable domain, its missing parts supplied by reference TRBV7-3 and TRBJ2-2, is GAGVSQTPSNKVTEKGKYVELRCDPISGHTALYWYRQSLGQGPEFLIYFQGTGAADDSGLPNDRFFAVRPEGSVSTLKIQRTERGDSAVYLCASSLGGRKNTGELFFGEGSRLTVL.

This clonotype was counted between two and nine times. Since no conserved phenylalanine or tryptophan closes the CDR3, a read error is the likely cause. This sequence joins TRBV4-1 and TRBJ2-7; D is perhaps TRBD2 (6 bases). CDR3 length: 16 residues. CDR1 and CDR2 from the germline V gene are MGHRA and YSYEKL. The CDR3 nucleotides read TGCGCCATCAGCCAAGAGCCCCCGGGACTGTCCTACGAGCAGTACTCC. Protein sequence: CAISQEPPGLSYEQYS.

This clonotype showed up just once. The chain links TRBV6-1 to TRBJ2-7, with D unclear. CDR1 and CDR2 (germline): MNHNS, SASEGT. The CDR3 consists of 15 residues. Trimming stripped 6 bases from V and 5 bases from J, with 20 bases between. CDR3 nucleotide sequence: TGTGCCAGCAGCCCCCCTCGGATATTTCCCCACGAGCAGTACTTC. Translation gives CASSPPRIFPHEQYF.

This clonotype has more than one count but fewer than ten. This chain connects TRBV6-5 to TRBJ2-7; a weak D match, TRBD2 (5 bases). V lost 2 bases and J lost 5, with 13 bases in between. Germline V gene data show CDR1 as MNHEY and CDR2 as SVGAGI. The CDR3 totals 14 residues. The CDR3 spells CASSYGAVRDEQYF. CDR3 DNA: TGTGCCAGCAGTTACGGAGCGGTCCGGGACGAGCAGTACTTC.

At least ten counts were recorded for this clonotype. CDR3 in DNA: TGTGCCAGCAGCTTCCCCGGATACTTGAACACTGAAGCTTTCTTT. Its protein product is CASSFPGYLNTEAFF. The chain links TRBV11-2 to TRBJ1-1; D remains ambiguous. Trimming took 3 bases from V and 0 from J, leaving 11 bases between them. The CDR3 contains 15 residues. Germline V gives CDR1 SGHAT, CDR2 FQNNGV.